Presented here are 22 T cell receptor beta chains from one specimen sequenced in a study of blood T cells in healthy people across ages. Combining a sample-barcoded 5' primer with a J-beta primer mix, a second PCR ran for about 6 to 11 cycles. TCRdb recomputed calls from the 5' RACE reads with MiXCR, one row per CDR3 protein. The table records about 700,000 distinct CDR3 sequences, 32% of them present only once. Sequencing was performed on blood. The receptor set was obtained from a woman of 80 years or more in good health.

This clonotype has at least ten counts. The rearrangement links TRBV12-3 or TRBV12-4 to TRBJ2-3; D perhaps matches TRBD1 (6 bases). The CDR3 sequence is 15 residues long. Trimming stripped 5 bases from V and 1 base from J, with 13 bases between. This CDR3 reads CASSPGDRRTDTQYF. Here the CDR3 DNA reads TGTGCCAGCAGTCCAGGGGACCGCCGCACAGATACGCAGTATTTT.

Worth noting for this clonotype: A much larger clone differs by one base, so this may be a read error. The rearrangement links TRBV7-2 to TRBJ1-2; tentative D call: TRBD1 (5 bases). The CDR3 sequence is 17 residues long. Germline loops: CDR1 SGHTA, CDR2 FQGNSA. Trimming shortened V by 5 bases and J by 9 bases, and 28 bases separated the two germline ends. The CDR3 DNA follows: TGTGCCAGCAGCCGATCCCCGGGAGGGACGGAAACTCCTCGCTACACCTTC. This encodes CASSRSPGGTETPRYTF.

J is TRBJ2-3 and V is TRBV12-3 or TRBV12-4, with TRBD2 identical over 15 bases. With V trimmed by 6 bases and J by 6 bases, 7 bases remained unmatched. The CDR3 is made up of 16 amino acids. The CDR3 bases are TGTGCCAGCAGCCGGACTAGCGGGGGGGGAGCGGATACGCAGTATTTT. Translation gives CASSRTSGGGADTQYF.

This clonotype has a count of ten or more. This chain uses TRBV12-3 or TRBV12-4 with TRBJ1-5; D unresolved. This CDR3 is 15 amino acids long. V lost 5 bases to trimming and J lost 0 bases, with 11 bases between them. CDR3 in amino acids: CASSGNGFSNQPQHF. The DNA for the CDR3 is TGTGCCAGCAGTGGCAATGGGTTTAGCAATCAGCCCCAGCATTTT.

Concerning this clonotype: With a much larger clone just one base away, this may be a read error. This chain joins TRBV27 and TRBJ1-4; 8 nucleotides match TRBD1. The CDR3 covers 17 residues. Germline V CDR1 and CDR2: MNHEY, SMNVEV (reference sequence). In DNA form, the CDR3 reads TGTGCCAGCAGTCCTGGGACAGGCAAAAGGACTAGTGAAAAACTGTTTTTT. Translated, it gives CASSPGTGKRTSEKLFF. The variable domain in full, completed from reference TRBV27 and TRBJ1-4, reads EAQVTQNPRYLITVTGKKLTVTCSQNMNHEYMSWYRQDPGLGLRQIYYSMNVEVTDKGDVPEGYKVSRKEKRNFPLILESPSPNQTSLYFCASSPGTGKRTSEKLFFGSGTQLSVL.

The rearrangement joins TRBV12-3 or TRBV12-4 to TRBJ1-5; no reliable D call. The CDR3 has 15 residues. Deletions cut 5 bases from V and 2 bases from J, with 13 bases between. The CDR3 DNA follows: TGTGCCAGCAGTCTAGGGTACCCCGGCAATCAGCCCCAGCATTTT. Amino acid sequence: CASSLGYPGNQPQHF.

The rearrangement uses TRBV29-1 and TRBJ2-7; the D is unclear. Germline CDR1 SQVTM, CDR2 ANQGSEA. This CDR3 is 12 amino acids long. The V gene lost 7 bases and the J gene lost 4 bases, with 14 bases spanning the gap. The DNA of the CDR3 is TGCAGCGCTCTGGCAGCGACGTACGAGCAGTACTTC. Translated, it gives CSALAATYEQYF.

This clonotype was seen repeatedly, ten times or more. The rearrangement links TRBV30 to TRBJ1-2; D remains unclear. Trimming took off 0 bases at V and 4 bases at J, with 6 bases between the two ends. The germline V gene encodes CDR1 GTSNPN and CDR2 SVGIG (reference sequence). There are 12 residues in the CDR3. DNA for the CDR3: TGTGCCTGGAGTGTAGCAGGCTATGGCTACACCTTC. Its protein product is CAWSVAGYGYTF.

The chain joins TRBV7-2 to TRBJ2-1, with TRBD2 matching over 7 bases. Unmatched junction bases numbered 5, after V lost 3 bases and J lost 3 bases. The CDR3 covers 15 residues. Germline loops: CDR1 SGHTA, CDR2 FQGNSA. This CDR3 reads CASSLSGGYYNEQFF. The CDR3 DNA reads as TGTGCCAGCAGCTTGTCGGGGGGTTACTACAATGAGCAGTTCTTC.

This clonotype was recorded many times. V and J are TRBV5-1 and TRBJ1-2; D uncertain. Trimming removed 4 bases at V and 7 bases at J, with 14 bases between. The CDR3 extends over 13 amino acids. Germline V gene data show CDR1 as SGHRS and CDR2 as YFSETQ. CDR3 in amino acids: CASSMATPGGYTF. CDR3 coding DNA: TGCGCCAGCAGCATGGCTACGCCGGGTGGCTACACCTTC. The full variable domain, rest sourced from reference TRBV5-1 and TRBJ1-2, is KAGVTQTPRYLIKTRGQQVTLSCSPISGHRSVSWYQQTPGQGLQFLFEYFSETQRNKGNFPGRFSGRQFSNSRSEMNVSTLELGDSALYLCASSMATPGGYTFGSGTRLTVV.

This clonotype showed up just a few times. V is TRBV14 and J is TRBJ1-2; D call uncertain. CDR3 length: 13 residues. Germline CDR1 and CDR2: SGHDN and FVKESK. Trimming took off 1 base at V and 9 bases at J, with 12 bases between the two ends. The CDR3 nucleotides are TGTGCCAGCAGCCAAGCTGTGGGTTTTAGCTACACCTTC. The encoded protein is CASSQAVGFSYTF.

About this clonotype itself: This may come from a read error, since a much larger clone is one base off. The genes are TRBV5-1 and TRBJ2-3, with D perhaps TRBD1 (5 bases). CDR3 length equals 15 residues. Germline CDR1 SGHRS, CDR2 YFSETQ. CDR3 loop: CASSLEGAATVTQYF. CDR3 DNA: TGCGCCAGCAGCTTGGAAGGGGCCGCCACAGTTACGCAGTATTTT.

This clonotype was counted ten times or more. This chain uses TRBV7-8 with TRBJ2-3; the D gene is possibly TRBD1 (5 bases). Trimming removed 1 base from V and 1 base from J, with 9 bases in between. Germline V gene data show CDR1 as SGHVS and CDR2 as FQNEAQ. The CDR3 has 15 amino acids. CDR3 DNA sequence: TGTGCCAGCAGCTTAGGTGGCAGGGGCACAGATACGCAGTATTTT. Translating it yields CASSLGGRGTDTQYF.

This clonotype appeared a few times. A clone one base away is much larger, so this may be a read error. The chain recombines TRBV5-6 with TRBJ2-3; D possibly corresponds to TRBD1 (5 bases). This CDR3 region has 11 residues. Germline CDR1 and CDR2: SGHDT and YYEEEE. V lost 3 bases and J 10 bases, leaving 9 bases between the germline ends. CDR3 region: CASSSQGAQYF. The CDR3 coding sequence is TGTGCCAGCAGCTCCCAGGGTGCGCAGTATTTT. Looking up the rest from reference TRBV5-6 and TRBJ2-3 gives the full variable domain: DAGVTQSPTHLIKTRGQQVTLRCSPKSGHDTVSWYQQALGQGPQFIFQYYEEEERQRGNFPDRFSGHQFPNYSSELNVNALLLGDSALYLCASSSQGAQYFGPGTRLTVL.

This clonotype was observed a few times. The gene calls are TRBV20-1 and TRBJ1-5; no clear D gene. V was clipped by 2 bases and J by 5 bases, with 19 bases between them. In germline, CDR1 is DFQATT, CDR2 SNEGSKA (reference sequence). The CDR3 is 16 residues long. The CDR3 sequence is CSARPREGERDQPQHF. CDR3 nucleotide sequence: TGCAGTGCTAGACCGCGGGAGGGAGAGAGGGATCAGCCCCAGCATTTT.

Many counts were recorded for this clonotype. The V and J genes are TRBV28 and TRBJ2-7, with D perhaps TRBD1 (5 bases). Per germline, CDR1 MDHEN and CDR2 SYDVKM. There are 15 residues in the CDR3. Trimming cost V 1 base and J 1 base, with 11 bases left between them. The CDR3 nucleotides read TGTGCCAGCAGTTTATCCCCGACAGAGTCCTACGAGCAGTACTTC. It codes for CASSLSPTESYEQYF. The full variable domain, in which reference TRBV28 and TRBJ2-7 provide the parts outside the CDR3, is DVKVTQSSRYLVKRTGEKVFLECVQDMDHENMFWYRQDPGLGLRLIYFSYDVKMKEKGDIPEGYSVSREKKERFSLILESASTNQTSMYLCASSLSPTESYEQYFGPGTRLTVT.

The sample holds many counts of this clonotype. The chain is built from TRBV28 and TRBJ2-7; D possibly corresponds to TRBD1 (6 bases). Germline V gene data show CDR1 as MDHEN and CDR2 as SYDVKM. V was pared by 1 base and J by 0 bases, with 19 bases between. CDR3 size: 18 residues. For the CDR3, the DNA is TGTGCCAGCAGTTTATCCGGGACATTCTATTCCCTCTCCTACGAGCAGTACTTC. Translated: CASSLSGTFYSLSYEQYF.

This clonotype was counted ten times or more. The rearrangement joins TRBV5-1 to TRBJ2-2, with D perhaps matching TRBD1 or TRBD2 (6 bases each). The CDR3 covers 13 residues. Germline V gene data show CDR1 as SGHRS and CDR2 as YFSETQ. Trimming took 5 bases from V and 4 from J, leaving 9 bases between them. The CDR3 region is CASSPGATGELFF. The CDR3, as DNA: TGCGCCAGCAGTCCGGGGGCCACCGGGGAGCTGTTTTTT.

This clonotype has a count of ten or more. V is TRBV7-2 and J is TRBJ2-1; TRBD2 is a possible D gene (5 bases). The germline gives CDR1 SGHTA, CDR2 FQGNSA. V was cut by 8 bases and J by 0 bases, with 11 bases left in between. The CDR3 length is 14 residues. In nucleotides, the CDR3 is TGTGCCAGCTCATTAGGGAGCTCCTACAATGAGCAGTTCTTC. Translating it yields CASSLGSSYNEQFF.

The J gene is TRBJ2-1, the V gene TRBV7-6, with D possibly TRBD2 on 6 matching bases. Germline lookup yields CDR1 SGHVS and CDR2 FNYEAQ. This CDR3 contains 16 residues. The ends were cut back, 1 base at V and 4 bases at J, with 14 bases in the middle. CDR3 DNA sequence: TGTGCCAGCAGCTTAGAGGGGCGGGGTCTTTACAATGAGCAGTTCTTC. Translating gives CASSLEGRGLYNEQFF. Variable domain in full (rest from reference TRBV7-6 and TRBJ2-1): GAGVSQSPRYKVTKRGQDVALRCDPISGHVSLYWYRQALGQGPEFLTYFNYEAQQDKSGLPNDRFSAERPEGSISTLTIQRTEQRDSAMYRCASSLEGRGLYNEQFFGPGTRLTVL.

This clonotype was seen at least ten times. The chain links TRBV20-1 to TRBJ2-5; 14 bases are shared with TRBD2. The CDR3 is 15 residues long. V lost 5 bases and J lost 5; bases outside the gene matches: 7. CDR1 and CDR2 from the germline V gene are DFQATT and SNEGSKA (reference sequence). CDR3 nucleotides: TGCAGTGCTGCGCCGGGACTAGCGGGGGTGGAGACCCAGTACTTC. Protein product: CSAAPGLAGVETQYF.

This clonotype was recorded at least ten times. This chain uses TRBV6-2 or TRBV6-3 with TRBJ2-5; D perhaps matches TRBD2 (5 bases). This CDR3 is 15 amino acids long. V was clipped by 6 bases and J by 2 bases, with 16 bases between them. Germline CDR1 reads MNHEY; CDR2 reads SVGEGT. The DNA of the CDR3 is TGTGCCAGCAGCCTATGGGAAGCGGTACAAGAGACCCAGTACTTC. Translated, it gives CASSLWEAVQETQYF.